The table lists the clone carrying this T cell receptor (beta chain) with a few counts. These data are taken from a study of blood T cells in healthy people across ages. The authors ran a second PCR of roughly 6 to 12 cycles using a sample-barcoded 5' primer and a J-beta primer mix. A single record per CDR3 protein comes from TCRdb applying MiXCR to the 5' RACE reads. The sample shows under 2 million distinct CDR3 sequences, about 32% of them seen only once. Peripheral blood was drawn, around 9.4 milliliters per donor. This CDR3 is built from 14 residues. Germline V gene sequence: CDR1 PRHDT, CDR2 FYEKMQ (reference sequence). Deletions cut 2 bases from V and 6 bases from J, with 12 bases between.

The sequence was collected from a woman in her 30s in good health. The chain has TRBV13 and TRBJ2-3, with no clear D. The specimen sequenced was blood. Written as DNA, the CDR3 is TGTGCCAGCAGCTTAAGGACGAACGTGGATACGCAGTATTTT. Amino acid sequence: CASSLRTNVDTQYF.